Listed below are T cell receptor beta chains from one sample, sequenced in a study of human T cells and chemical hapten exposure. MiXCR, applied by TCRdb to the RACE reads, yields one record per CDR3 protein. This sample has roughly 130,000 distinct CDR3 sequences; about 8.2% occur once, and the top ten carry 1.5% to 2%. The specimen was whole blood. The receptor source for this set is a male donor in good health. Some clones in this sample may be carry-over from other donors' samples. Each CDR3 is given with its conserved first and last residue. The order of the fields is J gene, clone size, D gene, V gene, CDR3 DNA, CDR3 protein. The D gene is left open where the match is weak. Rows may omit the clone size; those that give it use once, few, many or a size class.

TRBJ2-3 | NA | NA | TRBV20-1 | TGCAGTGCTAGAGATCTTTACAGCCCAGATACGCAGTATTTT | CSARDLYSPDTQYF
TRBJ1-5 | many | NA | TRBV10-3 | TGTGCCATCAGTGTAGGAAGCGCAGCCTATCAGCCCCAGCATTTT | CAISVGSAAYQPQHF
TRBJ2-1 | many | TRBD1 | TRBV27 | TGTGCCAGCAGTCGGTCCAGGGGGATCTACAATGAGCAGTTCTTC | CASSRSRGIYNEQFF
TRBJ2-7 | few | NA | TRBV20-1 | TGCAGTGCTAGAGATCAGGACCGAGAGCAGTACTTC | CSARDQDREQYF
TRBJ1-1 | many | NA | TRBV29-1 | TGCAGCGTTGTAACCCCCCCCGGGGGCACTGAAGCTTTCTTT | CSVVTPPGGTEAFF
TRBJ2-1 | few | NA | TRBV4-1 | TGCGCCAGCAGCCAAGTGACTCGACAGATCTACAATGAGCAGTTCTTC | CASSQVTRQIYNEQFF
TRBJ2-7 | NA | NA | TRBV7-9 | TGTGCCAGCAGCCTGGCCTTAGGACGGCTCTACGAGCAGTACTTC | CASSLALGRLYEQYF
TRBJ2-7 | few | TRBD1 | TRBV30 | TGTGCCTGGAGGGACCCCGGACAGGGAGGTTACGAGCAGTACTTC | CAWRDPGQGGYEQYF
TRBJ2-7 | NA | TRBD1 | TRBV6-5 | TGTGCCAGCGGAAATGCAGGGGGCTACGAGCAGTACTTC | CASGNAGGYEQYF
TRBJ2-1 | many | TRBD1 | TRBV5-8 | TGTGCCAGCAGCTTGGGGACAGGGATCCACAATGAGCAGTTCTTC | CASSLGTGIHNEQFF
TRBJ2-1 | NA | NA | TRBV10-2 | TGCGCCAGCAGTGAGTTAAGGGATGAGCAGTTCTTC | CASSELRDEQFF
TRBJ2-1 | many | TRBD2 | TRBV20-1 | TGCAGTGCCGAGGGCGGGAGTCTCTCCTACAATGAGCAGTTCTTC | CSAEGGSLSYNEQFF
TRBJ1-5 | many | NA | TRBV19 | TGTGCCAGTAGTAGGGGGGCCCAGCCCCAGCATTTT | CASSRGAQPQHF
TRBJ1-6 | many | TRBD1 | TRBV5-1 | TGCGCCAGCAGCGCGACCGGGACAGCCTATAATTCACCCCTCCACTTT | CASSATGTAYNSPLHF
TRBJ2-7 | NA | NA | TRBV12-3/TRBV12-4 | TGTGCCAGCAGTTTGTTCCAGCTCTACGAGCAGTACTTC | CASSLFQLYEQYF
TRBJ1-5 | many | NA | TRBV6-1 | TGTGCCAGCAGTGAACACCTACCCCACAATCAGCCCCAGCATTTT | CASSEHLPHNQPQHF
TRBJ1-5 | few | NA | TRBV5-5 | TGTGCCAGCAGCTTTTCCAGTCGCAATCAGCCCCAGCATTTT | CASSFSSRNQPQHF
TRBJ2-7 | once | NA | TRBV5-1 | TGCGCCAGCAGCGCCACCGGGACACATTCCTACGAGCAGTACTTC | CASSATGTHSYEQYF
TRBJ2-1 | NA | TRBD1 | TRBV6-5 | TGTGCCAGCAACGGACAGGGCCGATACAATGAGCAGTTCTTC | CASNGQGRYNEQFF
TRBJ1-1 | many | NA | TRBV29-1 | TGCAGCGCAGTGATTATCAGGGGCCAGAGGACTGAAGCTTTCTTT | CSAVIIRGQRTEAFF
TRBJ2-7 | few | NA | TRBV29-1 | TGCAGCGGGACCGATGGGGAGCAGTACTTC | CSGTDGEQYF
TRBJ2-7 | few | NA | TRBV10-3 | TGTGCCATCAGTGAGTCGGCCGGGTCCTACGAGCAGTACTTC | CAISESAGSYEQYF
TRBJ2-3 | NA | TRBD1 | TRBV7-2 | TGTGCCAGCAGCCTAAGGACAGGGGGAAGGGACACAGATACGCAGTATTTT | CASSLRTGGRDTDTQYF
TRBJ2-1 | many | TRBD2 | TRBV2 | TGTGCCAGCAGTGTCCTAGCGGGGGGGCATCATGAGCAGTTCTTC | CASSVLAGGHHEQFF
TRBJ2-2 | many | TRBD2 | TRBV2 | TGTGCCAGCAGTGGTAGACTAGCGGGGTTCGTCGGGGAGCTGTTTTTT | CASSGRLAGFVGELFF
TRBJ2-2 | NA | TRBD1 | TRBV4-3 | TGCGCCAGCAGCTTCGGACAGGGAGGCACCGGGGAGCTGTTTTTT | CASSFGQGGTGELFF
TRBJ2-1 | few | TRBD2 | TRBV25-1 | TGTGCCAGCAGTCTCCTAGCGGGGGCGGATAATGAGCAGTTCTTC | CASSLLAGADNEQFF
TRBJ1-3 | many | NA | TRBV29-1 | TGCAGCGTGGGCGGGGGAATGGGACTGTCTGGAAACACCATATATTTT | CSVGGGMGLSGNTIYF
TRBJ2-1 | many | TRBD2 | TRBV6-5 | TGTGCCAGCACCCCCGGGGGAGGGTTTTACAATGAGCAGTTCTTC | CASTPGGGFYNEQFF
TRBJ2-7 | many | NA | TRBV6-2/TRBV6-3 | TGTGCCAGCAGTTACTCATCAGATATCTACGAGCAGTACTTC | CASSYSSDIYEQYF
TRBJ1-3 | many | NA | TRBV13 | TGTGCCAGCAGCTCGGGACGGAGCTCTGGAAACACCATATATTTT | CASSSGRSSGNTIYF
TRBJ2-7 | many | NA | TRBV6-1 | TGTGCCAGCAGTGAAGTAAAAAACAGGGAGGACTTC | CASSEVKNREDF
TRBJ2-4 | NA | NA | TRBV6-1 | TGTGCCAGCAGTGACGGGAGTCCCGTCATTCAGTACTTC | CASSDGSPVIQYF
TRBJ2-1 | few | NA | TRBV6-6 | TGTGCCAGCAATCCCAGGACTGCCTCCTACAATGAGCAGTTCTTC | CASNPRTASYNEQFF
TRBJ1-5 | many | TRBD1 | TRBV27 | TGTGCCAGCAGTTCGGGACAGGGGGCAGGAAATCAGCCCCAGCATTTT | CASSSGQGAGNQPQHF
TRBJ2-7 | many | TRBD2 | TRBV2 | TGTGCCAGCAGTGAACCCACTAGCGGCTACGAGCAGTACTTC | CASSEPTSGYEQYF
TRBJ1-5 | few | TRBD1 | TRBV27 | TGTGCCAGCAGTTTCGGACAGGGGATTCAGCCCCAGCATTTT | CASSFGQGIQPQHF
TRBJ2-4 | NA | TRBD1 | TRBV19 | TGTGCCAGTAGTATTTTCGGGGACAGTCTAAACATTCAGTACTTC | CASSIFGDSLNIQYF
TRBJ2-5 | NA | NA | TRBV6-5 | TGTGCCAGCCGGCGGCAAGAGACCCAGTACTTC | CASRRQETQYF
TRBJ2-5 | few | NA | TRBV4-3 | TGCGCCAGCAGCCAAGATCGATCCAGCCAAGAGACCCAGTACTTC | CASSQDRSSQETQYF
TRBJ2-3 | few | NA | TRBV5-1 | TGCGCCAGCAGCTTGGCCGGCCAGAACACAGATACGCAGTATTTT | CASSLAGQNTDTQYF
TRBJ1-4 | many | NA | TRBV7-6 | TGTGCCAGCAGCTTACCGGGGAGGGGGAAAAAACTGTTTTTT | CASSLPGRGKKLFF
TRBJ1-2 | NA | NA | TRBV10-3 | TGTGCCATCAGTGAGTCTCAGGCAGCTGCCTATGGCTACACCTTC | CAISESQAAAYGYTF
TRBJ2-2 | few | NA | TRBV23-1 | TGCGCCAGCAGTCCGCCCTTCCAGGGCCAGGAGCTGTTTTTT | CASSPPFQGQELFF
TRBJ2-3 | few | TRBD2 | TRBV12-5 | TGTGCTAGTGGTTTGGTAACTAGCGGGGCAACAGATACGCAGTATTTT | CASGLVTSGATDTQYF
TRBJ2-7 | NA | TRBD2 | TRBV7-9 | TGTGCCAGCAGTACTAAGAGGGAGGGGTCCTACGAGCAGTACTTC | CASSTKREGSYEQYF